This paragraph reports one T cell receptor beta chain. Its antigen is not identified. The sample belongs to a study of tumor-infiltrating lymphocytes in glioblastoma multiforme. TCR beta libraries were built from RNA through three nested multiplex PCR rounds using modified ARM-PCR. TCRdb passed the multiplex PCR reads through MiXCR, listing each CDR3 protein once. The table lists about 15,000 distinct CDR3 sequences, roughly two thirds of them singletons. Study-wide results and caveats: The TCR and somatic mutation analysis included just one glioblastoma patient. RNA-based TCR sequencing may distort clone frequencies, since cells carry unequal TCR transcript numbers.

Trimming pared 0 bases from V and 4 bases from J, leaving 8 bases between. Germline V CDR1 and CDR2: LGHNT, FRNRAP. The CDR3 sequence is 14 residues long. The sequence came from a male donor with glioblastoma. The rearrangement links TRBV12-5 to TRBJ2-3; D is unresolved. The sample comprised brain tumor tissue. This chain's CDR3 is CASGLVPSADTQYF. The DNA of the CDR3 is TGTGCTAGTGGTTTGGTACCGAGCGCAGATACGCAGTATTTT.